This T cell receptor (beta chain) was captured by sequencing in a study of response to subunit inactivated influenza vaccine. Comment on this clonotype: Its antigen is currently unknown. A much larger clone sits a single nucleotide away, making a read error possible.

TCRdb fed the RT-PCR reads into MiXCR, producing one record per CDR3 protein. Of 150,000 to 200,000 distinct CDR3 sequences in the sample, roughly 10% were seen once. Study-level results: The authors put forward the suggestion that each seasonal influenza vaccination may bring in only a limited number of new T cells.

V was trimmed by 8 bases and J by 5 bases, leaving 18 bases between them. The CDR3 spans 14 residues. CDR1 is SGHAT, CDR2 FQNNGV, per germline. This receptor was obtained from a man in his fifties or sixties who received an inactivated influenza vaccine. The rearrangement links TRBV11-2 to TRBJ1-2; a possible D gene is TRBD1 (5 bases). The sequences come from non-naive T cells sorted from PBMCs, collected 35 to 45 days after vaccination. The CDR3 is CASRSPGWGYGYTF. CDR3 nucleotides: TGTGCCAGCCGCTCTCCAGGGTGGGGGTATGGCTACACCTTC. The full variable domain, completed using reference TRBV11-2 and TRBJ1-2, is EAGVAQSPRYKIIEKRQSVAFWCNPISGHATLYWYQQILGQGPKLLIQFQNNGVVDDSQLPKDRFSAERLKGVDSTLKIQPAKLEDSAVYLCASRSPGWGYGYTFGSGTRLTVV.